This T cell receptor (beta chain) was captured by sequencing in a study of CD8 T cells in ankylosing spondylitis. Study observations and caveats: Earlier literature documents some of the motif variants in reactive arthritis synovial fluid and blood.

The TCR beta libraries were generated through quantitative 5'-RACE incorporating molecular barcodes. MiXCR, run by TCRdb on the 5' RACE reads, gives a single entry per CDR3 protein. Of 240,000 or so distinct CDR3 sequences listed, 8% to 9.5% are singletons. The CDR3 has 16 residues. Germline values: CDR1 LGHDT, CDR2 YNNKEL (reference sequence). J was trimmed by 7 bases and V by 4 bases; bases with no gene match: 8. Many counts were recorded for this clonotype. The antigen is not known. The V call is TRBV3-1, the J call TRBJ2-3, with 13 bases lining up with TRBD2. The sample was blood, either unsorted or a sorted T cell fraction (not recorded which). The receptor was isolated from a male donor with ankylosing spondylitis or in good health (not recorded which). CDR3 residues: CASSRILAGGPNTQYF. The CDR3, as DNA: TGTGCCAGCAGCCGAATACTAGCGGGAGGGCCGAATACGCAGTATTTT.